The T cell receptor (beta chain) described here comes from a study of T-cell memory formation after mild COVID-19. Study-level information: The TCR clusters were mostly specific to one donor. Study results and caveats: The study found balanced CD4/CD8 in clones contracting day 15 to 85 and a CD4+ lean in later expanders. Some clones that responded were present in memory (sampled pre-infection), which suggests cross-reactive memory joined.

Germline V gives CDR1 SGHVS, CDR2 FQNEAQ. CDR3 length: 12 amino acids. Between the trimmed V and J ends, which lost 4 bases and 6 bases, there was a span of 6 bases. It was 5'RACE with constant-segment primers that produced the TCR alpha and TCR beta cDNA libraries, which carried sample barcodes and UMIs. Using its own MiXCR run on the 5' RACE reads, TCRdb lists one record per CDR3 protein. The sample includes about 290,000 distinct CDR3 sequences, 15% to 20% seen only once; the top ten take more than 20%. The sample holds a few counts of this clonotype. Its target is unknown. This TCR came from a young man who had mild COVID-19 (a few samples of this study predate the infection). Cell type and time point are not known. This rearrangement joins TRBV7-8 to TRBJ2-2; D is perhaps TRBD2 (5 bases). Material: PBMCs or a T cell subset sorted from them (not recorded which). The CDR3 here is CASSSSPGELFF. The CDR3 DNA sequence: TGTGCCAGCAGCTCTAGCCCCGGGGAGCTGTTTTTT.